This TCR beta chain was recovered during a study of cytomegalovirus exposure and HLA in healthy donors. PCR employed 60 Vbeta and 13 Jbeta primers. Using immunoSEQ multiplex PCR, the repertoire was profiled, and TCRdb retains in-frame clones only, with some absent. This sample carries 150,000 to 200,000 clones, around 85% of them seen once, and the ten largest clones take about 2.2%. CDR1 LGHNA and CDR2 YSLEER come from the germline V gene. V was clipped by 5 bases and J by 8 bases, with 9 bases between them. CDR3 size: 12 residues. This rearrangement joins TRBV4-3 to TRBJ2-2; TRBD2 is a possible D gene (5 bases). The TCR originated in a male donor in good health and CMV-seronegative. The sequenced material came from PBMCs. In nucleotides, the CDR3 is TGCGCCAGCAGCTTGCGAGGGGGGGAGCTGTTTTTT. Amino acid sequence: CASSLRGGELFF.